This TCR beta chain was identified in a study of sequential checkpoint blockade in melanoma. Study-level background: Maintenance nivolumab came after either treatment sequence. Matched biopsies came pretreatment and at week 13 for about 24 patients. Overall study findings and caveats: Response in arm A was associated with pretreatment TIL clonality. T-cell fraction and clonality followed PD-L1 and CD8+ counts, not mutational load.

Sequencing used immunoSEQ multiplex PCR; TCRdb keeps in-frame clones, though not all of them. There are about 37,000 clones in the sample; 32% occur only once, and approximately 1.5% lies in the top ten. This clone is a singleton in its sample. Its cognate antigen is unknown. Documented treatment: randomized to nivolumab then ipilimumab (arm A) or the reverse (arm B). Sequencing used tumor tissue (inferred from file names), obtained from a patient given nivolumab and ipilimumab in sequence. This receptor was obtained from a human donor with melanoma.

The CDR3 loop is CASRLANYGYTF. The CDR3 nucleotides read TGTGCCAGCAGGCTGGCCAACTATGGCTACACCTTC. This sequence joins TRBV25-1 and TRBJ1-2; no clear D gene. The germline gives CDR1 MGHDK, CDR2 SYGVNS. With 6 bases removed from V and 2 bases from J, the gap between germline ends came to 7 bases. The CDR3 has 12 amino acids.